The T cell receptor (beta chain) described here comes from a study of PD-1 blockade in classical Hodgkin lymphoma. Study background: Nivolumab was given intravenously to patients at 3 mg/kg every 2 weeks.

In the case of this clone: The antigen is undetermined.

Study-wide results and caveats: Patients with an early start, nivolumab under 1 year after ASCT, were excluded.

Between the trimmed V and J ends, which lost 11 bases and 4 bases, there was a span of 18 bases. The CDR3 runs 14 residues. From germline, CDR1 is MNHNS and CDR2 SASEGT. Time point indicated: cycle 4 day 1 (C4D1), after five to seven weeks of nivolumab. Each and every patient relapsed after autologous stem cell transplantation, and patients got differing brentuximab vedotin exposure. Complete response, partial response or progressive disease made up the best responses. The protocol was immunoSEQ multiplex PCR, while the TCRdb copy is restricted to in-frame clones and leaves out a portion. The table has 28,000 or so clones, around 72% seen once.

This TCR derives from a human donor with classical Hodgkin lymphoma. This sequence joins TRBV6-1 and TRBJ1-5, with D possibly being TRBD1 (6 bases). The sample here was peripheral blood mononuclear cells (PBMCs), taken before the fourth cycle of nivolumab. The CDR3 DNA follows: TGTGCCTCTAACGCGGGACACCAAAATCAGCCCCAGCATTTT. Translated, it gives CASNAGHQNQPQHF.